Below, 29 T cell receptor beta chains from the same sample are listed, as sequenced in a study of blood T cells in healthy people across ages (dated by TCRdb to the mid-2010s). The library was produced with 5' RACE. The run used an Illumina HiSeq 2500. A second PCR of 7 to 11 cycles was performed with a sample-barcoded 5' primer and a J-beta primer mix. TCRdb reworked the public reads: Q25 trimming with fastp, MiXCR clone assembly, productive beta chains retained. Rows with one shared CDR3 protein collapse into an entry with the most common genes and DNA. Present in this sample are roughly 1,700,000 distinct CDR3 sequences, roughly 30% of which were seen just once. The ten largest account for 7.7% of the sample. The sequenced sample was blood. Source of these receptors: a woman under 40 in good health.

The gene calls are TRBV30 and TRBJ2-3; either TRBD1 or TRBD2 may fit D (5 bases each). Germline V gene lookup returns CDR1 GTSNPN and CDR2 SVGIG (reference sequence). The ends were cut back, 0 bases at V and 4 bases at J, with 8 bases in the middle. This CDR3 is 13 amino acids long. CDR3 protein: CAWSVRGSDTQYF. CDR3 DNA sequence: TGTGCCTGGAGTGTACGGGGCTCAGATACGCAGTATTTT.

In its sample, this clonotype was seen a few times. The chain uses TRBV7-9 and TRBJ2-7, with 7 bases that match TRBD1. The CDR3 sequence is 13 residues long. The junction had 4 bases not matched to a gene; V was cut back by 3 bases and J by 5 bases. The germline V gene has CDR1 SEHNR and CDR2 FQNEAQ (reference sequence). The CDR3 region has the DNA TGTGCCAGCAGCTTGGGACAGCCAGACGAGCAGTACTTC. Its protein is CASSLGQPDEQYF.

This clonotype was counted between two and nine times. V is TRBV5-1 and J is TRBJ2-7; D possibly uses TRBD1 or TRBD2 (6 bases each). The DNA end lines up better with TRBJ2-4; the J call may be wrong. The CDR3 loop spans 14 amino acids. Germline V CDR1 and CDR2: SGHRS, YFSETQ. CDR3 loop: CASSLEAGEDIQYF. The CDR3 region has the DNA TGCGCCAGCAGCTTGGAAGCAGGGGAGGACATTCAGTACTTC.

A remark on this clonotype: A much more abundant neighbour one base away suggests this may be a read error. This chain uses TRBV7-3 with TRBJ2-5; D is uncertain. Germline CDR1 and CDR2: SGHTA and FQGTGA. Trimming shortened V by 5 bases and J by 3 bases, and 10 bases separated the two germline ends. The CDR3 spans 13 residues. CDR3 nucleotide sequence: TGTGCCAGCAGCAAACCTAAGGAAGAGACCCAGTACTTC. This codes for CASSKPKEETQYF.

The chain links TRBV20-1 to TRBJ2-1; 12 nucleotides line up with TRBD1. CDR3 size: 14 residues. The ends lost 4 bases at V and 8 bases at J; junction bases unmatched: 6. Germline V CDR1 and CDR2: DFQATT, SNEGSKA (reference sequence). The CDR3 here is CSATGTGGQDEQFF. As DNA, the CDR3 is TGCAGTGCTACCGGGACAGGGGGCCAAGATGAGCAGTTCTTC.

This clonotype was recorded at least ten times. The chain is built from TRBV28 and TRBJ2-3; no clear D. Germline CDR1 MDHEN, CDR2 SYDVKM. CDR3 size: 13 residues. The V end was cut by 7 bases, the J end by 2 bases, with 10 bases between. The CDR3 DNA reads TGTGCCAGCAATATAGAATACACAGATACGCAGTATTTT. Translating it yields CASNIEYTDTQYF.

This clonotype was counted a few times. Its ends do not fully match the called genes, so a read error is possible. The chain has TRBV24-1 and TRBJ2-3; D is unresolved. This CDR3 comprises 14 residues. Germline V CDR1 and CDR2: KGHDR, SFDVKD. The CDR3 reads CATSEDGVADTLYF. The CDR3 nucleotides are TGTGCCACCAGTGAAGATGGGGTGGCAGATACGCTGTATTTT.

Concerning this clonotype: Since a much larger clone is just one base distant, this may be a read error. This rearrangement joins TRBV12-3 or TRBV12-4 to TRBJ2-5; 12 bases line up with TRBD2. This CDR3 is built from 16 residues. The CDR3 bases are TGTGTCAGCAGTTTCTGGCTAGCGGGAGGGTCCGAGACCCAGTACTTC. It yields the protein CVSSFWLAGGSETQYF.

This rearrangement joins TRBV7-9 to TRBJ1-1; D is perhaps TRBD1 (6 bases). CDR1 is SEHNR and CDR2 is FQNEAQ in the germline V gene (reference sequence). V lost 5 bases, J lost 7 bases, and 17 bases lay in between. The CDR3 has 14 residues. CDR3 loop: CASSIRETGHEAFF. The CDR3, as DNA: TGTGCCAGCAGCATCCGGGAGACAGGCCATGAAGCTTTCTTT.

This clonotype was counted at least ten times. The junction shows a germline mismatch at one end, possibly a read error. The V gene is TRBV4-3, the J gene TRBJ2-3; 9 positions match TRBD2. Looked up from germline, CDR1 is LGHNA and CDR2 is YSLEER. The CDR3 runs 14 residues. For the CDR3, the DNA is TGTGCCAGCAGCCAAGGCGGGAGGGCAGATACGCAGTATTTT. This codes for CASSQGGRADTQYF.

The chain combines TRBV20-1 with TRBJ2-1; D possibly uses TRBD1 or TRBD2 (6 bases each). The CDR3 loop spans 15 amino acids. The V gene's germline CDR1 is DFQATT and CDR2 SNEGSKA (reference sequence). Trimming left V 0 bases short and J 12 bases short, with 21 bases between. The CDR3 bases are TGCAGTGCTAGAGATAGGGGGGCCCCGAGGGATGCGCAGTTCTTC. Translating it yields CSARDRGAPRDAQFF.

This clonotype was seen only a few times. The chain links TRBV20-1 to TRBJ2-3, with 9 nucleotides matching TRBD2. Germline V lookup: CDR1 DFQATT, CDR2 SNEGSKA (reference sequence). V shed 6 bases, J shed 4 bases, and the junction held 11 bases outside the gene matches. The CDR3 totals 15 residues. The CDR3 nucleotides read TGCAGTGCGAGTAGCGGGAGAGTGCGATCAGATACGCAGTATTTT. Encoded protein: CSASSGRVRSDTQYF.

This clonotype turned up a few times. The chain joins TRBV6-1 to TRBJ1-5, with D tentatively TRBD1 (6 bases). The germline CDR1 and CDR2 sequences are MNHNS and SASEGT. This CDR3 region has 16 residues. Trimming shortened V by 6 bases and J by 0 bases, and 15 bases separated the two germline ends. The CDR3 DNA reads TGTGCCAGCAGCCTATTTGACAGGTATAGCAATCAGCCCCAGCATTTT. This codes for CASSLFDRYSNQPQHF.

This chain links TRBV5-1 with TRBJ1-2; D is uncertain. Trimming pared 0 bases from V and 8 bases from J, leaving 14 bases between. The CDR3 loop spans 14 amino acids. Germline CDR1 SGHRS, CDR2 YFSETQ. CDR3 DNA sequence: TGCGCCAGCAGCTTGGCCGTATCGGGGTTCGGCTACACCTTC. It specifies CASSLAVSGFGYTF.

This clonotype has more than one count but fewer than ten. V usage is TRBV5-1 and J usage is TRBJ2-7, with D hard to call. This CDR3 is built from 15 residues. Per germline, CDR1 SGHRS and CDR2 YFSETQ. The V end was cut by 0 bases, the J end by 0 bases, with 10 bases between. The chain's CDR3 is CASSLDQRSSYEQYF. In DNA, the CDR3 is TGCGCCAGCAGCTTGGATCAGAGGAGCTCCTACGAGCAGTACTTC.

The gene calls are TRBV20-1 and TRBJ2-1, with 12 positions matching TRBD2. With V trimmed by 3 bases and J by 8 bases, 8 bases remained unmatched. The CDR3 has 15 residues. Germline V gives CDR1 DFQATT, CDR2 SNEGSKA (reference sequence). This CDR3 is CSARPLAGGPHEQFF. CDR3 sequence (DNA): TGCAGTGCTAGGCCCCTAGCGGGAGGGCCCCATGAGCAGTTCTTC.

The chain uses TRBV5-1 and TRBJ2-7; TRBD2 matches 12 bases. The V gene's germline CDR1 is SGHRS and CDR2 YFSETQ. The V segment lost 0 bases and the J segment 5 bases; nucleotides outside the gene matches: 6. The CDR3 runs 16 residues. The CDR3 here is CASSLVTSGRQDEQYF. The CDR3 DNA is TGCGCCAGCAGCTTGGTGACTAGCGGGAGACAGGACGAGCAGTACTTC.

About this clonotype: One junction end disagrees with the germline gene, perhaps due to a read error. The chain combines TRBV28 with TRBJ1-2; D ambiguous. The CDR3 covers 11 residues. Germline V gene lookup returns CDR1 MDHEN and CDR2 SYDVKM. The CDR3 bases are TGTGTCAGCAGTTTAAGGTTCGGCTACACCTTC. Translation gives CVSSLRFGYTF.

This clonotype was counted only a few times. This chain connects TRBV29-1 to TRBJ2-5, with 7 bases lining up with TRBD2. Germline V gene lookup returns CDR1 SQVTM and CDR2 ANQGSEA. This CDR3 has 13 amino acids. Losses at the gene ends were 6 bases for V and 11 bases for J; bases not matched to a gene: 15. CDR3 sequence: CSVRALGRDEQYF. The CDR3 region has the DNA TGCAGCGTCCGTGCCCTGGGGAGGGATGAGCAGTACTTC.

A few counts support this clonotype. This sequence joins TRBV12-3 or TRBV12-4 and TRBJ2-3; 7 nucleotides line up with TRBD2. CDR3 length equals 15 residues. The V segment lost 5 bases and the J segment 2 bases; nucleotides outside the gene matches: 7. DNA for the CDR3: TGTGCCAGCAGTCCCACTAGCGAGATCACAGATACGCAGTATTTT. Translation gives CASSPTSEITDTQYF.

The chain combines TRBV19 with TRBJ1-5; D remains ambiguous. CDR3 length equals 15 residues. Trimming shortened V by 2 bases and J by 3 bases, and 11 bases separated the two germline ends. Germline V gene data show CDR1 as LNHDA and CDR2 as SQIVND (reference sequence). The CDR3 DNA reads TGTGCCAGTAGTATATCGGGCGGATTCAATCAGCCCCAGCATTTT. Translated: CASSISGGFNQPQHF.

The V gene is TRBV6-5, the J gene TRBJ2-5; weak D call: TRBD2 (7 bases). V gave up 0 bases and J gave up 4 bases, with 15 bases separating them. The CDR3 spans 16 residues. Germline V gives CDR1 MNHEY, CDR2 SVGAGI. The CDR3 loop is CASSYSGGGLPETQYF. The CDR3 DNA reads TGTGCCAGCAGTTACTCGGGGGGGGGCCTCCCAGAGACCCAGTACTTC.

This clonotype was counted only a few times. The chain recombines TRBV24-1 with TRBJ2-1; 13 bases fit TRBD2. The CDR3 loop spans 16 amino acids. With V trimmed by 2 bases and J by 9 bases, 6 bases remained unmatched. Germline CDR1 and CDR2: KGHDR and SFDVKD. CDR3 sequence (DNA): TGTGCCACCAGTGATTCGGGGACTAGCGGGAATATTGAGCAGTTCTTC. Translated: CATSDSGTSGNIEQFF.

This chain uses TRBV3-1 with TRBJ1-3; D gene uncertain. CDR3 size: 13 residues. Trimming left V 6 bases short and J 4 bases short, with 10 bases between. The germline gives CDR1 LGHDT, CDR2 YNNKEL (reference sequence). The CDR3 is CASRPTSGNTIYF. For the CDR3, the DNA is TGTGCCAGCAGACCGACTTCCGGAAACACCATATATTTT.

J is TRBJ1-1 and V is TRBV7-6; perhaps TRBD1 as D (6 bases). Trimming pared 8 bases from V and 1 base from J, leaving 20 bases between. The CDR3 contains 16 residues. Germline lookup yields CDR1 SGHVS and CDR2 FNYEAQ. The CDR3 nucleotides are TGTGCCAGCTCACTAGGGGGAGGCGCAGGGAACACTGAAGCTTTCTTT. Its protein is CASSLGGGAGNTEAFF.

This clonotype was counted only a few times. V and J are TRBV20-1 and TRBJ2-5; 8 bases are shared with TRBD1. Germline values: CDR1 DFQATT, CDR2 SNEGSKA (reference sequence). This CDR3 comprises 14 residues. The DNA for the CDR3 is TGCAGCGCCGAGAGGACAGGGTATAAGGAGACCCAGTACTTC. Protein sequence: CSAERTGYKETQYF.

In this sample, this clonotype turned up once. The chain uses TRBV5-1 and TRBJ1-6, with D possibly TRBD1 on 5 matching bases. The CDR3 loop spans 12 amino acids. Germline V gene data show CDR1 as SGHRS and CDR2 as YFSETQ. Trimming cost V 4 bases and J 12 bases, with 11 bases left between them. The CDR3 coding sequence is TGCGCCAGCAGCGGGGACCGCGGACCCCTCCACTTT. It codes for CASSGDRGPLHF.

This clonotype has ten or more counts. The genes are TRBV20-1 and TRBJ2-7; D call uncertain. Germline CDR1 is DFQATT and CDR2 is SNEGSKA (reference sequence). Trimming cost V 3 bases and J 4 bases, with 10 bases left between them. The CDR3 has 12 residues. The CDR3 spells CSARKRIYEQYF. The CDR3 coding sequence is TGCAGTGCTAGGAAAAGGATTTACGAGCAGTACTTC.

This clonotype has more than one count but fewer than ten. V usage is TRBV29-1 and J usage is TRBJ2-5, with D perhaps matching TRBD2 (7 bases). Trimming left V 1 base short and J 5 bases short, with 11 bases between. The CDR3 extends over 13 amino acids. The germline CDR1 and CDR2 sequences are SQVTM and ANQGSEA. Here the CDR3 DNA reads TGCAGCGTTGAAGGGGGGGGCGAGGAGACCCAGTACTTC. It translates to CSVEGGGEETQYF.